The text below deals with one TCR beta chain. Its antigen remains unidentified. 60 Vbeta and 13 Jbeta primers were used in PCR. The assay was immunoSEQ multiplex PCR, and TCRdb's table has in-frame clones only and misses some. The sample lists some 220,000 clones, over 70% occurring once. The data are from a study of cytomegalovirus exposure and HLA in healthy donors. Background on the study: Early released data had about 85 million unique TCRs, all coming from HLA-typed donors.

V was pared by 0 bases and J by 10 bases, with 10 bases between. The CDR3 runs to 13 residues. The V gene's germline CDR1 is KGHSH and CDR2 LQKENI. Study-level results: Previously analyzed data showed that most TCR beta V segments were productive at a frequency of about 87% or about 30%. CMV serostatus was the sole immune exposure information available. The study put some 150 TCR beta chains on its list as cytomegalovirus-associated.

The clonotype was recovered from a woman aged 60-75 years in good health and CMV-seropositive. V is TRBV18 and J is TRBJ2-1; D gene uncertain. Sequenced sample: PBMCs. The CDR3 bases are TGTGCCAGCTCACCACCAAGCTTGTGGGAGCAGTTCTTC. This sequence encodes CASSPPSLWEQFF.